This section outlines one T cell receptor (beta chain) sequence together with its context. Its specificity is not known. This record comes from a study of cytomegalovirus exposure and HLA in healthy donors. Study-wide results and caveats: There were three CMV-associated chains whose specificity for CMV antigens was confirmed in vitro.

This CDR3 contains 14 residues. CDR1 and CDR2 (germline): ENHRY, SYGVKD. V lost 11 bases, J lost 6 bases, and 11 bases stayed unmatched. Data came from immunoSEQ multiplex PCR; TCRdb stores just in-frame clones and leaves some out. The table shows 90,000 to 150,000 clones, with roughly 83% occurring only once. The clonotype originates from a man aged 18 to 30 in good health and CMV-seronegative. Sample: PBMCs. The rearrangement links TRBV10-3 to TRBJ1-3; TRBD1 agrees at 9 bases. DNA for the CDR3: TGTGCCTCCGTCGACAGGGGGATGGAAAACACCATATATTTT. Protein product: CASVDRGMENTIYF.